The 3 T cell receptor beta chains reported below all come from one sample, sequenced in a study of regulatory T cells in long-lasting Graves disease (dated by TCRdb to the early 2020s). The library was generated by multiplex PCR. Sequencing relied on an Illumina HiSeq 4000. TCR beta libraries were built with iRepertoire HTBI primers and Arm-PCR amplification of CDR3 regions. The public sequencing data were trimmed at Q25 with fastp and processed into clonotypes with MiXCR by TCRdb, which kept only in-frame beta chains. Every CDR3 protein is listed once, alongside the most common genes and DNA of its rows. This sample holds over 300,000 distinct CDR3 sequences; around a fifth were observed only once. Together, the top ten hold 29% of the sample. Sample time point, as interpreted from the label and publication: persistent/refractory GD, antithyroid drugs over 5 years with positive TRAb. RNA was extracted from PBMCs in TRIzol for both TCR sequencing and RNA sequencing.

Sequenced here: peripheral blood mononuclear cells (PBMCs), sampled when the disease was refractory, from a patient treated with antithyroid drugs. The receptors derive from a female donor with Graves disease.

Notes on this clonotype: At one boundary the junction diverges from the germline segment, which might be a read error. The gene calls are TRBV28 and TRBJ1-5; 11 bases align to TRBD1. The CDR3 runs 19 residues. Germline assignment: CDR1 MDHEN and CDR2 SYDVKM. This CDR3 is CANSTSGTGGSINNQPQHF. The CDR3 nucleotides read TGTGCCAACAGTACCTCCGGGACAGGGGGAAGTATAAACAATCAGCCCCAGCATTTT.

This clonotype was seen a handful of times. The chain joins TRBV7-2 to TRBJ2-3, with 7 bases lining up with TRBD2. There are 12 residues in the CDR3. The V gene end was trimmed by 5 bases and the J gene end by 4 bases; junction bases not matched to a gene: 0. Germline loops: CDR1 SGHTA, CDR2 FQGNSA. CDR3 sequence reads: CASSGGADTQYF. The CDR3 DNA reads TGTGCCAGCAGCGGGGGGGCAGATACGCAGTATTTT.

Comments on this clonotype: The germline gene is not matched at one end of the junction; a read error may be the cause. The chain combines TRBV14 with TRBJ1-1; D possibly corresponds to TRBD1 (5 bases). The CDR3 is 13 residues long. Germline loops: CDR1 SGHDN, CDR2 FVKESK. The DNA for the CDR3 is TGCGCCAGCATACCCGACAGGAACACTGAAGCTTTCTTT. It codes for CASIPDRNTEAFF.